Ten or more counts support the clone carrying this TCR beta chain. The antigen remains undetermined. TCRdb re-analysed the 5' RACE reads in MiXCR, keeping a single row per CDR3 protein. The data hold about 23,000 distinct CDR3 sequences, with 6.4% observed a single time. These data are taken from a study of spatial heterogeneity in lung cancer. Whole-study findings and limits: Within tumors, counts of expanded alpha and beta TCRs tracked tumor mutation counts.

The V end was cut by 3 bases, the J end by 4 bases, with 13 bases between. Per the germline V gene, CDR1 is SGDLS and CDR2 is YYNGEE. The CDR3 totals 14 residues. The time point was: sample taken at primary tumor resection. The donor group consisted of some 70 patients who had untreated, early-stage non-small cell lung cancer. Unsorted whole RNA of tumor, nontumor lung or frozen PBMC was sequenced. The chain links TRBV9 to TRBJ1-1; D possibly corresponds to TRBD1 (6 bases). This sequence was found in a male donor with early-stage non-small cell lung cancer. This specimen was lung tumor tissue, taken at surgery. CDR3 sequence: CASSAREGGTEAFF. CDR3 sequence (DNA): TGTGCCAGCAGCGCCAGGGAGGGGGGCACTGAAGCTTTCTTT.